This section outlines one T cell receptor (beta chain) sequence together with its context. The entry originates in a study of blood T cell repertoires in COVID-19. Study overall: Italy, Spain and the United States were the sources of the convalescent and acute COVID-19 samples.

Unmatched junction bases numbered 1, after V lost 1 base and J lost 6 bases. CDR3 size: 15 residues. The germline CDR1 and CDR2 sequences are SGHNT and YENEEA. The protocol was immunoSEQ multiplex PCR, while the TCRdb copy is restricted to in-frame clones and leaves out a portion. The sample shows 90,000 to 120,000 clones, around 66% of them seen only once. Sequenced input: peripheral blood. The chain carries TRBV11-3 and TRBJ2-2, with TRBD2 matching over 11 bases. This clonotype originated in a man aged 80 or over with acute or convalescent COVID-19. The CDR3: CASSLVAGGPGELFF. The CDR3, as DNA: TGTGCCAGCAGCTTAGTAGCGGGAGGGCCCGGGGAGCTGTTTTTT.